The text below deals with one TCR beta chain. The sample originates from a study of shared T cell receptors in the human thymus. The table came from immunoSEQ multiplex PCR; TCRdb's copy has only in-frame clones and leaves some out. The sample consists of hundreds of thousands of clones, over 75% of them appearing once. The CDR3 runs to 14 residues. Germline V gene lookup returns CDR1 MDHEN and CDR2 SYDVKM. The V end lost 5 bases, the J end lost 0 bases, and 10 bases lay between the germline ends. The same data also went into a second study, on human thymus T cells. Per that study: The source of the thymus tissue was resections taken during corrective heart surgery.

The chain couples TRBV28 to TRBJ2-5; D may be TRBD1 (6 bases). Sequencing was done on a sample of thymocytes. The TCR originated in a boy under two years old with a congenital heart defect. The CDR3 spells CASSLRQDQETQYF. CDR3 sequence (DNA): TGTGCCAGCAGTCTGAGACAGGACCAAGAGACCCAGTACTTC.